The 20 T cell receptor beta chains presented below share a single source sample, sequenced in a study of blood T cell repertoires in COVID-19. TCRdb keeps only in-frame clones here, not all; method: immunoSEQ multiplex PCR. The table records about 120,000 clones, 85% of them present only once. Sample: peripheral blood. Receptor source: a man aged 40-49 years with acute or convalescent COVID-19.

The CDR3 DNA follows: TGTGCCAGCAGCGTCGAGCGATACACTGAAGCTTTCTTT. It encodes CASSVERYTEAFF. The chain recombines TRBV9 with TRBJ1-1; D is unclear. This CDR3 has 13 amino acids. Looked up from germline, CDR1 is SGDLS and CDR2 is YYNGEE. V shed 2 bases and J shed 3 bases, with 8 bases lying between them.

The V call is TRBV25-1, the J call TRBJ2-3, with D maybe TRBD2 (5 bases). CDR1 MGHDK and CDR2 SYGVNS come from the germline V gene. This CDR3 region has 14 residues. Trimming took 5 bases from V and 1 from J, leaving 10 bases between them. DNA of the CDR3: TGTGCCAGCAGTCGGGCCGGGGGCACAGATACGCAGTATTTT. This translates into CASSRAGGTDTQYF.

This chain links TRBV7-8 with TRBJ1-2; TRBD1 is a possible D gene (6 bases). The germline gives CDR1 SGHVS, CDR2 FQNEAQ. The V end lost 8 bases, the J end lost 3 bases, and 13 bases lay between the germline ends. This CDR3 contains 13 residues. The CDR3 DNA reads as TGTGCCAGCCGGGGGGCGAACGACTATGGCTACACCTTC. Amino acids: CASRGANDYGYTF.

V is TRBV30 and J is TRBJ1-6; weak D call: TRBD1 (6 bases). V dropped 3 bases and J dropped 8 bases, with 14 bases sitting between them. The CDR3 has 14 amino acids. CDR1 and CDR2 (germline): GTSNPN, SVGIG (reference sequence). The CDR3 loop reads CAWSSRPGDSPLHF. The DNA for the CDR3 is TGTGCCTGGAGCTCCCGACCAGGGGATTCACCCCTCCACTTT.

The genes are TRBV7-8 and TRBJ2-5; 7 bases match TRBD2. CDR1 and CDR2 (germline): SGHVS, FQNEAQ. V was clipped by 3 bases and J by 5 bases; unmatched bases: 6. The length of the CDR3 is 14 residues. The DNA for the CDR3 is TGTGCCAGCAGCTTCGTGGGGGGGTGGGAGACCCAGTACTTC. Protein product: CASSFVGGWETQYF.

The chain uses TRBV4-2 and TRBJ1-3; D ambiguous. The CDR3 length is 13 residues. Germline V lookup: CDR1 LGHNA, CDR2 YNFKEQ. Trimming stripped 1 base from V and 4 bases from J, with 5 bases between. CDR3 region: CASSQGGGNTIYF. The CDR3 bases are TGTGCCAGCAGCCAAGGAGGCGGAAACACCATATATTTT.

The chain couples TRBV5-1 to TRBJ2-5, with D tentatively TRBD2 (5 bases). This CDR3 comprises 14 residues. Germline-derived CDR1 and CDR2 are SGHRS and YFSETQ. Trimming stripped 3 bases from V and 0 bases from J, with 9 bases between. The CDR3 bases are TGCGCCAGCAGCTCGGAGGTGTACCAAGAGACCCAGTACTTC. Translation gives CASSSEVYQETQYF.

The V gene is TRBV7-9, the J gene TRBJ1-6; weak D call: TRBD1 (6 bases). Germline V lookup: CDR1 SEHNR, CDR2 FQNEAQ (reference sequence). The CDR3 sequence is 14 residues long. The germline V and J ends were trimmed by 2 bases and 6 bases, with 8 bases remaining between them. The CDR3 DNA reads TGTGCCAGCAGCTTAACAGGGAGTAATTCACCCCTCCACTTT. It encodes CASSLTGSNSPLHF.

The chain has TRBV7-8 and TRBJ2-5, with TRBD1 identical over 10 bases. The length of the CDR3 is 17 residues. The ends lost 1 base at V and 5 bases at J; junction bases unmatched: 10. Germline loops: CDR1 SGHVS, CDR2 FQNEAQ. CDR3 nucleotides: TGTGCCAGCAGCTTAGTAGGAATGACAGGGGGCAGGGAGACCCAGTACTTC. Residues: CASSLVGMTGGRETQYF.

This chain links TRBV5-1 with TRBJ2-3; 7 bases align to TRBD1. CDR1 is SGHRS and CDR2 is YFSETQ in the germline V gene. The ends lost 2 bases at V and 3 bases at J; junction bases unmatched: 6. CDR3 length: 15 residues. This CDR3 reads CASSFSDRETDTQYF. CDR3 sequence (DNA): TGCGCCAGCAGCTTTAGCGACAGGGAGACAGATACGCAGTATTTT.

The rearrangement joins TRBV14 to TRBJ1-6; no firm D call. The CDR3 consists of 16 residues. V gave up 6 bases and J gave up 3 bases, with 15 bases separating them. CDR1 and CDR2 (germline): SGHDN, FVKESK. Here the CDR3 reads CASSGGSFFYNSPLHF. The CDR3 nucleotides read TGTGCCAGCAGTGGAGGGTCCTTCTTCTATAATTCACCCCTCCACTTT.

This chain uses TRBV24-1 with TRBJ2-3; perhaps TRBD1 as D (6 bases). The CDR3 runs 14 residues. Germline CDR1 and CDR2: KGHDR and SFDVKD. V was cut by 3 bases and J by 2 bases, with 8 bases left in between. The DNA for the CDR3 is TGTGCCACCAGTGATGGGACAACCACAGATACGCAGTATTTT. Translated, it gives CATSDGTTTDTQYF.

This sequence joins TRBV5-1 and TRBJ1-6; D remains unclear. The CDR3 spans 15 residues. The V gene lost 2 bases and the J gene lost 7 bases, with 13 bases spanning the gap. Germline CDR1 is SGHRS and CDR2 is YFSETQ. The CDR3 spells CASSFSSGGNSPLHF. DNA for the CDR3: TGCGCCAGCAGCTTTTCGTCTGGAGGGAATTCACCCCTCCACTTT.

The chain uses TRBV3-1 (or the pseudogene TRBV3-2) and TRBJ2-5; the D is unclear. The V gene's germline CDR1 is LGHDT and CDR2 YNNKEL (reference sequence). Trimming pared 4 bases from V and 2 bases from J, leaving 5 bases between. The CDR3 extends over 12 amino acids. In DNA form, the CDR3 reads TGTGCCAGCAGCCCTCCTCAAGAGACCCAGTACTTC. Its protein is CASSPPQETQYF.

This clone has a single count. The chain carries TRBV5-4 and TRBJ2-3; D is undetermined. The germline V gene encodes CDR1 SGHNT and CDR2 YYREEE (reference sequence). V lost 4 bases, J lost 4 bases, and 16 bases lay in between. The CDR3 contains 15 residues. CDR3: CASSPKTLSSDTQYF. In DNA form, the CDR3 reads TGTGCCAGCAGCCCTAAAACCTTAAGCTCAGATACGCAGTATTTT.

V usage is TRBV5-3 and J usage is TRBJ1-3; the D is unclear. TRBV5-3 qualifies as an ORF whose function is uncertain. The V gene lost 0 bases and the J gene lost 3 bases, with 13 bases spanning the gap. The CDR3 has 16 amino acids. The CDR3 sequence is CARSLEGGLGGNTIYF. The CDR3, as DNA: TGTGCCAGAAGCTTGGAAGGAGGATTAGGTGGAAACACCATATATTTT.

CDR3 protein: CASSSSGNTEAFF. CDR3 DNA: TGTGCCAGCAGCTCTTCAGGGAACACTGAAGCTTTCTTT. The chain links TRBV7-2 to TRBJ1-1; unclear D gene. CDR3 size: 13 residues. With 4 bases removed from V and 1 base from J, the gap between germline ends came to 7 bases. Germline V gene lookup returns CDR1 SGHTA and CDR2 FQGNSA.

The chain links TRBV15 to TRBJ2-5; the D gene is possibly TRBD1 (5 bases). Germline loops: CDR1 LNHNV, CDR2 YYDKDF (reference sequence). V was clipped by 1 base and J by 4 bases, with 16 bases between them. The CDR3 runs to 16 residues. The CDR3 reads CATSRVAPGKVETQYF. In DNA form, the CDR3 reads TGTGCCACCAGCAGAGTGGCGCCAGGGAAGGTAGAGACCCAGTACTTC. Full variable domain (outside the CDR3, taken from reference TRBV15 and TRBJ2-5): DAMVIQNPRYQVTQFGKPVTLSCSQTLNHNVMYWYQQKSSQAPKLLFHYYDKDFNNEADTPDNFQSRRPNTSFCFLDIRSPGLGDTAMYLCATSRVAPGKVETQYFGPGTRLLVL.

This rearrangement joins TRBV3-1 (or the pseudogene TRBV3-2) to TRBJ2-7; 7 nucleotides align to TRBD2. The CDR3 consists of 13 residues. V lost 3 bases and J lost 5; bases outside the gene matches: 4. Germline-derived CDR1 and CDR2 are LGHDT and YNNKEL (reference sequence). The DNA for the CDR3 is TGTGCCAGCAGCCAGCGGGGGATAAACGAGCAGTACTTC. It yields the protein CASSQRGINEQYF.

The chain carries TRBV30 and TRBJ1-4, with 9 bases identical to TRBD1. Looked up from germline, CDR1 is GTSNPN and CDR2 is SVGIG (reference sequence). This CDR3 has 16 residues. V lost 1 base to trimming and J lost 4 bases; unmatched junction nucleotides: 7. For the CDR3, the DNA is TGTGCCTGGAGTGGGGTGACAGGGGGATTTAATGAAAAACTGTTTTTT. Its translation: CAWSGVTGGFNEKLFF.